These 12 T cell receptor beta chains were sequenced from one sample in a study of regulatory T cells in long-lasting Graves disease. As to time point: persistent/refractory GD, antithyroid drugs over 5 years with positive TRAb. Extracted PBMC RNA gave rise to the TCR library. Through Arm-PCR of CDR3 regions and iRepertoire HTBI primers, TCR beta libraries were built. TCRdb re-called the multiplex PCR reads with MiXCR, one entry per CDR3 protein. The table records approximately 690,000 distinct CDR3 sequences, around 30% of them present only once. This sample comprised peripheral blood mononuclear cells (PBMCs), obtained when the disease was refractory, from a patient treated with antithyroid drugs. These receptors came from a female donor with Graves disease.

The chain combines TRBV29-1 with TRBJ1-5; the match to TRBD1 covers 9 bases. The germline CDR1 and CDR2 sequences are SQVTM and ANQGSEA. Trimming took 6 bases from V and 4 from J; bases not matched to a gene: 7. The length of the CDR3 is 14 residues. CDR3 DNA: TGCAGCGTCTCTACCGGACAGGGGAATCAGCCCCAGCATTTT. It codes for CSVSTGQGNQPQHF. The full variable domain, in which reference TRBV29-1 and TRBJ1-5 provide the parts outside the CDR3, is SAVISQKPSRDICQRGTSLTIQCQVDSQVTMMFWYRQQPGQSLTLIATANQGSEATYESGFVIDKFPISRPNLTFSTLTVSNMSPEDSSIYLCSVSTGQGNQPQHFGDGTRLSIL.

V gene TRBV5-1 combines with J gene TRBJ2-2; 10 bases match TRBD2. Germline loops: CDR1 SGHRS, CDR2 YFSETQ. This CDR3 is 16 amino acids long. The J segment lost 9 bases and the V segment lost 2 bases, leaving 10 bases of the junction unmatched. The CDR3 nucleotides are TGCGCCAGCAGCTTCCCAGCGGGAGGGCCGGATCGGGAGCTGTTTTTT. Amino acids: CASSFPAGGPDRELFF.

The J gene is TRBJ2-7, the V gene TRBV29-1; perhaps TRBD2 as D (5 bases). V was pared by 4 bases and J by 3 bases, with 13 bases between. CDR1 is SQVTM and CDR2 is ANQGSEA in the germline V gene. The CDR3 is 13 amino acids. The CDR3 protein is CSVARERIYEQYF. CDR3 in DNA: TGCAGCGTTGCTAGGGAGCGTATCTACGAGCAGTACTTC.

V and J are TRBV5-1 and TRBJ1-1; 8 bases line up with TRBD1. The germline gives CDR1 SGHRS, CDR2 YFSETQ. The CDR3 is made up of 16 amino acids. V dropped 3 bases and J dropped 0; count of bases not matched to a gene: 7. The CDR3 loop is CASSSARGPMNTEAFF. CDR3 DNA sequence: TGCGCCAGCAGCTCTGCCAGGGGGCCCATGAACACTGAAGCTTTCTTT.

V is TRBV20-1 and J is TRBJ1-6, with 8 bases aligning to TRBD1. The V gene end was trimmed by 6 bases and the J gene end by 7 bases; junction bases not matched to a gene: 5. This CDR3 is 13 amino acids long. Germline V gene data show CDR1 as DFQATT and CDR2 as SNEGSKA (reference sequence). The CDR3: CSAQDRENSPLHF. CDR3 nucleotide sequence: TGCAGTGCCCAGGACAGGGAGAATTCACCCCTCCACTTT.

The chain joins TRBV27 to TRBJ2-4; TRBD2 agrees at 8 bases. The better agreement between TRBJ2-5 and the DNA end casts doubt on the J call. Per germline, CDR1 MNHEY and CDR2 SMNVEV (reference sequence). This CDR3 is 20 amino acids long. The CDR3 region is CASSFRGRGSGSGDQETQYF. In DNA form, the CDR3 reads TGTGCCAGCAGTTTTCGGGGGAGAGGGAGCGGGAGTGGCGATCAAGAGACCCAGTACTTC.

This clonotype showed up many times. V gene TRBV28 combines with J gene TRBJ1-5; D call uncertain. Trimming pared 6 bases from V and 1 base from J, leaving 13 bases between. Germline V gene lookup returns CDR1 MDHEN and CDR2 SYDVKM. This CDR3 contains 15 residues. The CDR3 sequence: CASRKLEGSNQPQHF. CDR3 nucleotides: TGTGCCAGCAGAAAATTAGAGGGAAGCAATCAGCCCCAGCATTTT.

The table lists this clonotype with a few counts. The chain joins TRBV10-3 to TRBJ1-2; TRBD1 matches 8 bases. After removal of 7 bases from V and 7 bases from J, the junction contained 11 bases not matched to a gene. Germline V CDR1 and CDR2: ENHRY, SYGVKD. The CDR3 sequence is 14 residues long. The CDR3, as DNA: TGTGCCATCAACCCAAGCAGGGGGCTGGCTGGCTACACCTTC. Encoded protein: CAINPSRGLAGYTF.

The chain couples TRBV30 to TRBJ2-7; 7 bases match TRBD1. The trim removed 0 bases at V and 3 bases at J, leaving 2 bases unmatched. From germline, CDR1 is GTSNPN and CDR2 SVGIG (reference sequence). CDR3 length: 13 amino acids. The CDR3 DNA follows: TGTGCCTGGAGTGTATCAGGGGGCTACGAGCAGTACTTC. Its translation: CAWSVSGGYEQYF.

In this sample, this clonotype turned up a few times. The chain links TRBV29-1 to TRBJ1-4; tentatively, D is TRBD1 (5 bases). The CDR3 totals 17 residues. V dropped 5 bases and J dropped 4 bases, with 23 bases sitting between them. Germline CDR1 is SQVTM and CDR2 is ANQGSEA. Written as DNA, the CDR3 is TGCAGCGTTTGGACACCCAACTGGGGGAGCAATAATGAAAAACTGTTTTTT. It translates to CSVWTPNWGSNNEKLFF.

The chain uses TRBV12-3 or TRBV12-4 and TRBJ2-5; TRBD2 matches at 12 bases. This CDR3 is built from 16 residues. The junction had 5 bases not matched to a gene; V was cut back by 2 bases and J by 4 bases. The CDR3 bases are TGTGCCAGCAGTTTACGACTAGCGGGAGAGGTAGAGACCCAGTACTTC. Protein: CASSLRLAGEVETQYF.

This clonotype was seen ten or more times. This chain connects TRBV20-1 to TRBJ2-7; either TRBD1 or TRBD2 may fit D (5 bases each). Trimming removed 5 bases at V and 5 bases at J, with 13 bases between. Per the germline V gene, CDR1 is DFQATT and CDR2 is SNEGSKA (reference sequence). This CDR3 contains 12 residues. CDR3 bases: TGCAGTGCTGAACGGGGCCGAGACGAGCAGTACTTC. It yields the protein CSAERGRDEQYF.